This T cell receptor beta chain was captured by sequencing in a study of low-dose radiotherapy and immunotherapy resistance in tumors. Study-level information: On cycle 1 day 1, patients started four cycles of oral aspirin 300 mg daily.

V lost 6 bases and J lost 0, with 11 bases in between. Germline V gene data show CDR1 as MNHNY and CDR2 as SVGAGI (reference sequence). This CDR3 has 14 residues. Primers used for first-strand cDNA, a TRAV- and TRBV-specific set, covered both alpha and beta chains. Amplification of TCRs used a constant-region primer and V-primer adapter for around 19 PCR cycles. TCRdb ran MiXCR on the reads and lists one entry per CDR3 protein. Among tens of thousands of distinct CDR3 sequences, 15% to 20% were seen once, and the ten largest hold about 2.8%. Noted time point: before trial treatment. This clonotype was picked up many times.

Sequenced here: PBMCs, sampled before treatment. This clonotype was obtained from a male donor with prostate cancer. V usage is TRBV6-6 and J usage is TRBJ1-2; the D is unclear. The CDR3 DNA reads as TGTGCCAGCAGACCGACGGACCCTAACTATGGCTACACCTTC. It yields the protein CASRPTDPNYGYTF.